The subject of this entry is one T cell receptor (beta chain). The antigen remains undetermined. The sample holds other DNA sequences that translate to the same CDR3. At the survey level, the v3.0 immunoSEQ assay was run. The repertoire was sequenced with immunoSEQ multiplex PCR; TCRdb's copy has only in-frame clones and lacks some. The sample consists of about 33,000 clones, around 80% of them appearing once. This entry belongs to a study of long-term antiretroviral therapy in people with HIV. Regarding the study as a whole: Repertoires looked antigen-experienced, with only a slight naive shift after ART. Diversity remained lower than transplant donor controls, even though it increased after ART.

This CDR3 has 12 residues. V was cut by 3 bases and J by 6 bases, with 8 bases left in between. CDR1 is SGHAT, CDR2 FQNNGV, per germline. The chain joins TRBV11-2 to TRBJ1-1; tentatively, D is TRBD1 (6 bases). The clonotype comes from a woman aged 45 to 65 with HIV. The sample was unsorted PBMCs, taken 2 years after starting antiretroviral therapy. In DNA, the CDR3 is TGTGCCAGCAGCTTGGGACAAGCTGAAGCTTTCTTT. This encodes CASSLGQAEAFF.